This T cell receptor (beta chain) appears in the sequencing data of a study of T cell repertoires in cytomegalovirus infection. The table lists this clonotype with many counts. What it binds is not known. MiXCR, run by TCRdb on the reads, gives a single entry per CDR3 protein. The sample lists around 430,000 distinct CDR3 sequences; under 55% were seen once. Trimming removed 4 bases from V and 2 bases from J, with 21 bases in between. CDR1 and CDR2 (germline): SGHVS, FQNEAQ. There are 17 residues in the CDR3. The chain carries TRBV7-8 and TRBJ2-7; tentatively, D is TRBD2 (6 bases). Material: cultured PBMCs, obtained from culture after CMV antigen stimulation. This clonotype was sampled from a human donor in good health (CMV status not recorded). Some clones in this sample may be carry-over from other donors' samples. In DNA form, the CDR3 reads TGTGCCAGCAGCTACCCCGCGCTCGGGACTGCTACCTACGAGCAGTACTTC. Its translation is CASSYPALGTATYEQYF.